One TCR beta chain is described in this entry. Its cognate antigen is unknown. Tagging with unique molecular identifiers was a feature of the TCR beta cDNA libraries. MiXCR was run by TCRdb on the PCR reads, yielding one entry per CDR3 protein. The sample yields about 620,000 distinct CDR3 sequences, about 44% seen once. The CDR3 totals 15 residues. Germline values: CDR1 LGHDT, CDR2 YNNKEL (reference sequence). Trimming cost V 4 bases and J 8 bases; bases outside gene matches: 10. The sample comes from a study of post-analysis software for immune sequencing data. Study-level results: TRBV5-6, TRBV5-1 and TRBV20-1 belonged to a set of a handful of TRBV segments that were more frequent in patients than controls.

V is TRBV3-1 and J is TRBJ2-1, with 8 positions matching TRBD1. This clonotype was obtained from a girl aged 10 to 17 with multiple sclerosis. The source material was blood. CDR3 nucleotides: TGTGCCAGCAGCCTTGTAGGACAGGGATTAGATGAGCAGTTCTTC. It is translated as CASSLVGQGLDEQFF.